The 12 T cell receptor beta chains in this list originate from one sample, sequenced in a study of coeliac disease. Generated by immunoSEQ multiplex PCR, the TCRdb table keeps only in-frame clones and is missing some. Here the sample spans roughly 3,500 clones, approximately 72% being singletons. Study-wide points: Control samples showed higher TRB and TRG clonality than intraepithelial and lamina propria samples in active celiac disease.

The antigens for these receptors are not known. The sample was intraepithelial lymphocytes from the gut. These receptor sequences come from a woman aged 60-70 years with active celiac disease.

The chain has TRBV7-2 and TRBJ2-3; possibly TRBD2 for D (5 bases). Trimming shortened V by 5 bases and J by 5 bases, and 20 bases separated the two germline ends. The CDR3 runs to 16 residues. Germline CDR1 is SGHTA and CDR2 is FQGNSA. In nucleotides, the CDR3 is TGTGCCAGCAGCACCCCGTCTAGCAAACACGGAGATACGCAGTATTTT. This translates into CASSTPSSKHGDTQYF. The whole variable domain, remainder taken from reference TRBV7-2 and TRBJ2-3, is GAGVSQSPSNKVTEKGKDVELRCDPISGHTALYWYRQSLGQGLEFLIYFQGNSAPDKSGLPSDRFSAERTGGSVSTLTIQRTQQEDSAVYLCASSTPSSKHGDTQYFGPGTRLTVL.

The rearrangement uses TRBV9 and TRBJ2-3, with TRBD1 matching 8 bases. The V segment lost 3 bases and the J segment 3 bases; nucleotides outside the gene matches: 6. The germline V gene has CDR1 SGDLS and CDR2 YYNGEE. The CDR3 length is 15 residues. The CDR3: CASSAQQGGTDTQYF. The CDR3, as DNA: TGTGCCAGCAGCGCCCAACAGGGGGGAACAGATACGCAGTATTTT.

This clone was observed a handful of times. V is TRBV2 and J is TRBJ2-3; 15 bases are a match to TRBD2. This CDR3 has 19 amino acids. The germline V gene encodes CDR1 SNHLY and CDR2 FYNNEI. The trim removed 7 bases at V and 4 bases at J, leaving 15 bases unmatched. CDR3 residues: CASITPFWTSGGAADTQYF. The CDR3 coding sequence is TGTGCCAGCATCACCCCCTTTTGGACTAGCGGGGGGGCTGCAGATACGCAGTATTTT.

V and J are TRBV6-6 and TRBJ2-7; TRBD1 aligns across 10 bases. Germline CDR1 MNHNY, CDR2 SVGAGI (reference sequence). The ends lost 6 bases at V and 4 bases at J; junction bases unmatched: 6. The CDR3 contains 14 residues. The CDR3 DNA reads as TGTGCCAGCAGCCGACAGGGGGCGGGGTACGAGCAGTACTTC. It yields the protein CASSRQGAGYEQYF.

The DNA of the CDR3 is TGTGCCAGCAGTGAGCGGGGGACTAGCAGCGATACGCAGTATTTT. It translates to CASSERGTSSDTQYF. The chain carries TRBV6-1 and TRBJ2-3; TRBD2 aligns across 9 bases. Per germline, CDR1 MNHNS and CDR2 SASEGT. The V and J ends lost 3 bases and 6 bases, in that order; junction bases with no gene match: 7. The CDR3 contains 15 residues.

The chain links TRBV2 to TRBJ1-5; TRBD1 is a possible D gene (6 bases). Trimming left V 6 bases short and J 9 bases short, with 18 bases between. The CDR3 spans 14 residues. Germline CDR1 and CDR2: SNHLY and FYNNEI. CDR3 loop: CASSRGDVRGPQHF. In nucleotides, the CDR3 is TGTGCCAGCAGCAGGGGCGACGTCCGAGGGCCCCAGCATTTT. The full variable domain, rest sourced from reference TRBV2 and TRBJ1-5, is EPEVTQTPSHQVTQMGQEVILRCVPISNHLYFYWYRQILGQKVEFLVSFYNNEISEKSEIFDDQFSVERPDGSNFTLKIRSTKLEDSAMYFCASSRGDVRGPQHFGDGTRLSIL.

V is TRBV7-6 and J is TRBJ2-5, with TRBD1 matching over 7 bases. This CDR3 contains 15 residues. CDR1 and CDR2 from the germline V gene are SGHVS and FNYEAQ. V was pared by 5 bases and J by 2 bases, with 8 bases of the junction left unmatched. The CDR3 loop is CASSRSQGWQETQYF. The CDR3 coding sequence is TGTGCCAGCAGCAGATCACAGGGGTGGCAAGAGACCCAGTACTTC. The variable domain in full, with the rest retrieved from reference TRBV7-6 and TRBJ2-5, is GAGVSQSPRYKVTKRGQDVALRCDPISGHVSLYWYRQALGQGPEFLTYFNYEAQQDKSGLPNDRFSAERPEGSISTLTIQRTEQRDSAMYRCASSRSQGWQETQYFGPGTRLLVL.

The chain couples TRBV20-1 to TRBJ2-7, with D possibly TRBD1 on 5 matching bases. From germline, CDR1 is DFQATT and CDR2 SNEGSKA (reference sequence). The CDR3 has 11 residues. V was pared by 3 bases and J by 6 bases, with 9 bases between. This CDR3 is CSARLGVEQYF. For the CDR3, the DNA is TGCAGTGCTAGGTTAGGGGTCGAGCAGTACTTC.

This chain connects TRBV5-1 to TRBJ2-7, with TRBD1 matching 7 bases. Germline CDR1 is SGHRS and CDR2 is YFSETQ. This CDR3 has 13 amino acids. Losses at the gene ends were 7 bases for V and 0 bases for J; bases not matched to a gene: 4. The CDR3 nucleotides are TGCGCCAGCTCCGGGACAGCCTCCTACGAGCAGTACTTC. It yields the protein CASSGTASYEQYF.

This clone was detected once. CDR3 nucleotide sequence: TGTGCCAGCAGTGACAGGAATGAAAAACTGTTTTTT. Residues: CASSDRNEKLFF. The J gene is TRBJ1-4, the V gene TRBV25-1, with unresolved D. V shed 3 bases and J shed 5 bases, with 4 bases lying between them. Per germline, CDR1 MGHDK and CDR2 SYGVNS. This CDR3 region has 12 residues.

The chain uses TRBV7-2 and TRBJ2-1; perhaps TRBD1 as D (5 bases). The ends were cut back, 6 bases at V and 7 bases at J, with 19 bases in the middle. This CDR3 spans 15 amino acids. CDR1 is SGHTA, CDR2 FQGNSA, per germline. In DNA form, the CDR3 reads TGTGCCAGCAGTCATCCAGGGCAGGGTAGGAATGAGCAGTTCTTC. Residues: CASSHPGQGRNEQFF.

V and J are TRBV19 and TRBJ1-1; 8 bases line up with TRBD1. The CDR3 extends over 14 amino acids. V trimming: 9 bases; J trimming: 2 bases; junction bases outside the gene matches: 8. CDR1 is LNHDA, CDR2 SQIVND, per germline (reference sequence). The CDR3 loop reads CASAQDRDNTEAFF. CDR3 bases: TGTGCCAGCGCCCAGGACAGGGACAACACTGAAGCTTTCTTT. Full variable domain (rest looked up from reference TRBV19 and TRBJ1-1): DGGITQSPKYLFRKEGQNVTLSCEQNLNHDAMYWYRQDPGQGLRLIYYSQIVNDFQKGDIAEGYSVSREKKESFPLTVTSAQKNPTAFYLCASAQDRDNTEAFFGQGTRLTVV.